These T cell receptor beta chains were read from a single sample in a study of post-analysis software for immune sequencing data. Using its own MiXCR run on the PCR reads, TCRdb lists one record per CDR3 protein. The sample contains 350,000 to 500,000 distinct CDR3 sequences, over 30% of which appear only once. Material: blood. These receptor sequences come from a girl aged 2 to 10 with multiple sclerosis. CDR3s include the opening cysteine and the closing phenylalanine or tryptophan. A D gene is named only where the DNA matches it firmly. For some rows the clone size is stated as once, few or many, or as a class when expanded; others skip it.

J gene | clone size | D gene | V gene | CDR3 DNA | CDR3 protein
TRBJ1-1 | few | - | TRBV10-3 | TGTGCCATCAGTGACCTGCAGGGGTCCCCTGAAGCTTTCTTT | CAISDLQGSPEAFF
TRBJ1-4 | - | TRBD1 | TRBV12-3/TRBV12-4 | TGTGCCAGCAGTGACCGGACAGGGCTTAATGAAAAACTGTTTTTT | CASSDRTGLNEKLFF
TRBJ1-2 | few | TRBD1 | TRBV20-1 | TGCAGTGCTAATAAAAGGGGGCAAGACTATGGCTACACCTTC | CSANKRGQDYGYTF
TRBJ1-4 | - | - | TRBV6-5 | TGTGCCAGCAGACTTTACAGTTGGGTAAATGAAAAACTGTTTTTT | CASRLYSWVNEKLFF
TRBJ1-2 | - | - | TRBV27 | TGTGCCAGCAGTCCCCGCCTAACAAGTGGGGACGGTAACTATGGCTACACCTTC | CASSPRLTSGDGNYGYTF
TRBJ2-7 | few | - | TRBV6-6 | TGTGCCAGCAGTTCTGAATCAAGGGCGCGCCACGAGCAGTACTTC | CASSSESRARHEQYF
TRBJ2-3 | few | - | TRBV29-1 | TGCAGCGTTGGTGGGGGGGCCGGGGATACGCAGTATTTT | CSVGGGAGDTQYF
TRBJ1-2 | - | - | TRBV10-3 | TGTGCCATCAGTCAGACACTAGGGCAGGTTAACTATGGCTACACCTTC | CAISQTLGQVNYGYTF
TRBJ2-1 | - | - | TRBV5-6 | TGTGCCAGCAGCTTTATGGATAGCCGGGGCGAGCAGGTCTTC | CASSFMDSRGEQVF
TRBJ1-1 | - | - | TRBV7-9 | TGTGCCAGCAGCTTCTTACAAGGGAGCACTGAAGCTTTCTTT | CASSFLQGSTEAFF
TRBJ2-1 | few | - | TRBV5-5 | TGTGCCAGCAGCTTAGGGATTAAGCAGTTCTTC | CASSLGIKQFF
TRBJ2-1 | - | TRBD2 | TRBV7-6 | TGTGCCAGCAGCTTAGCCAATGTCGGGAGGGCGTTAAATGAGCAGTTCTTC | CASSLANVGRALNEQFF
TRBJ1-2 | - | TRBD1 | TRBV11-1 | TGTACCAGCAGCTTAGGGACAGACTATGGCTACACCTTC | CTSSLGTDYGYTF
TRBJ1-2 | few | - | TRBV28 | TGTGCCAGCAGTTCTCCCCCGTGGGCGGGGTATGGCTACACCTTC | CASSSPPWAGYGYTF
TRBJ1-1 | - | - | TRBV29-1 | TGCAGCGTTGAGGACACCCTGAACACTGAAGCTTTCTTT | CSVEDTLNTEAFF
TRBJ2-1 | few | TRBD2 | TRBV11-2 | TGTGCCAGCAGTCGGGCCGGGGGGGCCTTCTACAATGAGCAGTTCTTC | CASSRAGGAFYNEQFF